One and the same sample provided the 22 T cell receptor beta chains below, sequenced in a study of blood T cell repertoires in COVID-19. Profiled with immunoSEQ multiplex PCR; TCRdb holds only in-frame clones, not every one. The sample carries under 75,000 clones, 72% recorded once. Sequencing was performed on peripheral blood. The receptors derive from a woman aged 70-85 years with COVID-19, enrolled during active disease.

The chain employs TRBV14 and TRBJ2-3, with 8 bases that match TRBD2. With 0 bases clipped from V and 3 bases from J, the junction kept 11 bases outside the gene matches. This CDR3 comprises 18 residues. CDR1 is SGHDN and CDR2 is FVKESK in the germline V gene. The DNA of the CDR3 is TGTGCCAGCAGCCAAGAACGAGCGGGAGAGAAACCGACAGATACGCAGTATTTT. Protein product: CASSQERAGEKPTDTQYF.

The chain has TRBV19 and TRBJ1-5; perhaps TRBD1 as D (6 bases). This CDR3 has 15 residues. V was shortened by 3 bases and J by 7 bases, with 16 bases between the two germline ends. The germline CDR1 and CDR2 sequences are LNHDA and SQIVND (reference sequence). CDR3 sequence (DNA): TGTGCCAGTAGTATGGCGACAGGAGAAGGGCAGCCCCAGCATTTT. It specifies CASSMATGEGQPQHF.

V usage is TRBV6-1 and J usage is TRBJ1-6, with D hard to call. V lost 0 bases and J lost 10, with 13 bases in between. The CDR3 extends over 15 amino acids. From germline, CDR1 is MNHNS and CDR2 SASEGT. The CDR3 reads CASSEAGEFRSPLHF. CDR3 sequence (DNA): TGTGCCAGCAGTGAAGCCGGAGAGTTCCGCTCACCCCTCCACTTT.

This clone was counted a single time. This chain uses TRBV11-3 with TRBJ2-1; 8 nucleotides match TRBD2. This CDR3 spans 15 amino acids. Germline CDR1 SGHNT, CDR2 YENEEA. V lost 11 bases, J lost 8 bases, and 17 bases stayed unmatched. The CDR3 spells CASGGLAGLGDEQFF. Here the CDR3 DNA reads TGTGCCTCCGGTGGGCTAGCGGGTCTGGGCGATGAGCAGTTCTTC.

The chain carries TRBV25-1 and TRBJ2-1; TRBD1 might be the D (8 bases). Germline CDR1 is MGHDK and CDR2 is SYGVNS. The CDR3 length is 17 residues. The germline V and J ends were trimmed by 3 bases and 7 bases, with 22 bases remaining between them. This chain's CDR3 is CASSDSSGTGLTNEQFF. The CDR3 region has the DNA TGTGCCAGCAGTGATTCAAGCGGGACAGGACTTACGAATGAGCAGTTCTTC.

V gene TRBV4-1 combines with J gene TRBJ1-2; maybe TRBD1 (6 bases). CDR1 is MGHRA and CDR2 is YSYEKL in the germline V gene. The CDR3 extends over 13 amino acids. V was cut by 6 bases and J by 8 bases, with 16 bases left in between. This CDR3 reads CASSDAGAAGYTF. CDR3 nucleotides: TGCGCCAGCAGTGATGCAGGGGCAGCGGGCTACACCTTC.

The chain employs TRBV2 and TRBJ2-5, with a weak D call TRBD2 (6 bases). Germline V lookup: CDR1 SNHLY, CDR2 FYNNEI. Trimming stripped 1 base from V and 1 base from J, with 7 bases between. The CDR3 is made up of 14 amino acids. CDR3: CASSEGTIQETQYF. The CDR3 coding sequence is TGTGCCAGCAGTGAAGGGACTATCCAAGAGACCCAGTACTTC.

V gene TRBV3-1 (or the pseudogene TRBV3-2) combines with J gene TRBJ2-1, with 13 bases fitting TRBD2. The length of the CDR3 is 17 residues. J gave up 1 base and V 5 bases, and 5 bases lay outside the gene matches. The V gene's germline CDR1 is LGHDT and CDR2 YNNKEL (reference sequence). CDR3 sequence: CASSSTSGGGSYNEQFF. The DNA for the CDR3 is TGTGCCAGCAGCTCAACTAGCGGGGGGGGATCCTACAATGAGCAGTTCTTC.

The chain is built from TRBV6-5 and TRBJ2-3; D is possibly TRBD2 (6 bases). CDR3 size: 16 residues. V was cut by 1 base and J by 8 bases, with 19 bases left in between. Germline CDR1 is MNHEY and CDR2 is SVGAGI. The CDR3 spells CASSYFGLSQGGTQYF. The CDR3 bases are TGTGCCAGCAGTTACTTCGGACTGAGCCAGGGAGGTACGCAGTATTTT.

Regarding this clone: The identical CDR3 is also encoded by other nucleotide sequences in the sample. CDR3 loop: CASSLTGPDTQYF. CDR3 DNA sequence: TGTGCCAGCAGCTTGACAGGACCGGATACGCAGTATTTT. This chain joins TRBV11-2 and TRBJ2-3, with a tentative D call TRBD1 (6 bases). The ends were cut back, 3 bases at V and 6 bases at J, with 10 bases in the middle. CDR3 length equals 13 residues. In germline, CDR1 is SGHAT, CDR2 FQNNGV.

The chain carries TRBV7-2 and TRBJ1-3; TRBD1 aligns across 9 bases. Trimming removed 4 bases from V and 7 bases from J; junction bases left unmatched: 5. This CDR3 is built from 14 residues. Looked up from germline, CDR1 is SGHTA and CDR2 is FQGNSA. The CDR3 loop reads CASSSKTGGNTIYF. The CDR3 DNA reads TGTGCCAGCAGCTCAAAGACAGGGGGTAACACCATATATTTT. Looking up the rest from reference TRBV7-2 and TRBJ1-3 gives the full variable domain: GAGVSQSPSNKVTEKGKDVELRCDPISGHTALYWYRQSLGQGLEFLIYFQGNSAPDKSGLPSDRFSAERTGGSVSTLTIQRTQQEDSAVYLCASSSKTGGNTIYFGEGSWLTVV.

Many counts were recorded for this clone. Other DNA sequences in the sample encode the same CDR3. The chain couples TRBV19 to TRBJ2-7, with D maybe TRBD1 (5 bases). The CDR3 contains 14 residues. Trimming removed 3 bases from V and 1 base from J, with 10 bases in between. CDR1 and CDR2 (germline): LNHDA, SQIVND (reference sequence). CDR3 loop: CASSIFDRSYEQYF. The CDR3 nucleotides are TGTGCCAGTAGTATTTTCGACAGATCCTACGAGCAGTACTTC.

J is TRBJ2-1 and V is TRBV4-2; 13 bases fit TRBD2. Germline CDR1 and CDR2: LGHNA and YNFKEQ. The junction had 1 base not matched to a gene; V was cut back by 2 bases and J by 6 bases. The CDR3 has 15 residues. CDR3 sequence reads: CASSQRLAGGNEQFF. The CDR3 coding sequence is TGTGCCAGCAGCCAACGACTAGCGGGAGGCAATGAGCAGTTCTTC.

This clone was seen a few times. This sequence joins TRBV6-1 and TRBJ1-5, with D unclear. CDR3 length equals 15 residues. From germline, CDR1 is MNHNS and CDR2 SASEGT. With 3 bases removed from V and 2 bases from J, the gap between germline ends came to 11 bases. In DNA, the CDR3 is TGTGCCAGCAGTGACGGACTTTTGGGCAATCAGCCCCAGCATTTT. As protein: CASSDGLLGNQPQHF.

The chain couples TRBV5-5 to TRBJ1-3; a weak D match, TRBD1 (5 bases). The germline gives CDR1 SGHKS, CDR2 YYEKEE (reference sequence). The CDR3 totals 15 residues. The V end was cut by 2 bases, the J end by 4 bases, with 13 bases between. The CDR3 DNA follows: TGTGCCAGCAGCTTAACGGGGGACGCCGGAAACACCATATATTTT. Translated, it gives CASSLTGDAGNTIYF.

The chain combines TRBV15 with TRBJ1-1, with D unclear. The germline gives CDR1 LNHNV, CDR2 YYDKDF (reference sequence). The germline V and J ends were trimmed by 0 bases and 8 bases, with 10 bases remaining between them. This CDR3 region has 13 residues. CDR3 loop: CATSRDRGSEAFF. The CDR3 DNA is TGTGCCACCAGCAGAGATAGAGGATCAGAAGCTTTCTTT. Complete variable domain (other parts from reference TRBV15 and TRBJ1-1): DAMVIQNPRYQVTQFGKPVTLSCSQTLNHNVMYWYQQKSSQAPKLLFHYYDKDFNNEADTPDNFQSRRPNTSFCFLDIRSPGLGDTAMYLCATSRDRGSEAFFGQGTRLTVV.

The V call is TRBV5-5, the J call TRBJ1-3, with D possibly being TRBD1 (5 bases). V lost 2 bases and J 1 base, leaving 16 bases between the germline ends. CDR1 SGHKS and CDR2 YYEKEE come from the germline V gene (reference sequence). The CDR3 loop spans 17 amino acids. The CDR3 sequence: CASSFLQAGASGNTIYF. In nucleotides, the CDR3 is TGTGCCAGCAGCTTCCTACAGGCTGGGGCATCTGGAAACACCATATATTTT.

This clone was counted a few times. The CDR3 region has the DNA TGTGCCAGTAGCTCGGGTTGGTCCCAGCATTTT. Translating it yields CASSSGWSQHF. This sequence joins TRBV19 and TRBJ1-5; D ambiguous. The CDR3 consists of 11 residues. The germline V and J ends were trimmed by 6 bases and 11 bases, with 11 bases remaining between them. Germline CDR1 LNHDA, CDR2 SQIVND (reference sequence).

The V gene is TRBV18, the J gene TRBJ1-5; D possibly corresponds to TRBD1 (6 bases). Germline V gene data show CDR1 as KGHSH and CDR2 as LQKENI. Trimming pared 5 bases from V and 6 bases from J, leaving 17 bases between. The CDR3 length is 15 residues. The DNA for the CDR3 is TGTGCCAGCTCAGAGACAGGTCCGGGGGGTCAGCCCCAGCATTTT. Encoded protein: CASSETGPGGQPQHF.

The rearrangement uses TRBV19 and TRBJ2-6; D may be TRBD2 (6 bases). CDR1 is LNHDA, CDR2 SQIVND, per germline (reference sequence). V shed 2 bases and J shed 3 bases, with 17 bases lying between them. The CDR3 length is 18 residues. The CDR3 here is CASSIRGTKLDGANVLTF. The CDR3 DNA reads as TGTGCCAGTAGTATACGCGGGACCAAGCTCGATGGGGCCAACGTCCTGACTTTC.

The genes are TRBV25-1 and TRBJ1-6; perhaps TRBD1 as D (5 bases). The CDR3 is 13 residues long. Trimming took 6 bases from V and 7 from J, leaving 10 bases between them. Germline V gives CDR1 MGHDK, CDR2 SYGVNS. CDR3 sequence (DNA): TGTGCCAGCAGGTCGACAGACAATTCACCCCTCCACTTT. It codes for CASRSTDNSPLHF.

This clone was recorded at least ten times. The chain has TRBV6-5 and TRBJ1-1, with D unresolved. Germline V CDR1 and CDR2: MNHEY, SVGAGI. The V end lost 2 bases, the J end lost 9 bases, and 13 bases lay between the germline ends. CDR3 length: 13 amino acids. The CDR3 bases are TGTGCCAGCAGTTACCTAAAAGATACCCAAGCTTTCTTT. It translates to CASSYLKDTQAFF.